Listed below are T cell receptor beta chains from one sample, sequenced in a study of blood T cells in healthy people across ages. MiXCR was run by TCRdb on the 5' RACE reads, yielding one entry per CDR3 protein. The table lists some 370,000 distinct CDR3 sequences, about 49% of them singletons. The sample comprised blood. All receptors derive from a man aged 55 to 69 in good health. CDR3s leave out the opening cysteine and the closing phenylalanine or tryptophan. Fields, in order: J gene, CDR3 length, V gene, CDR3 protein.

j_gene: TRBJ1-1
len: 13
v_gene: TRBV5-1
CDR3aa: ASSRRDSLNTEAF

j_gene: TRBJ2-3
len: 13
v_gene: TRBV12-3/TRBV12-4
CDR3aa: ASSYRDSSTDTQY

j_gene: TRBJ2-1
len: 10
v_gene: TRBV6-1
CDR3aa: ASSTGVGEQF

j_gene: TRBJ2-1
len: 12
v_gene: TRBV2
CDR3aa: ASSRTGPYNEQF

j_gene: TRBJ1-4
len: 13
v_gene: TRBV5-1
CDR3aa: ASGPGQSTNEKLF

j_gene: TRBJ2-7
len: 11
v_gene: TRBV7-8
CDR3aa: ASSLMRGYEQY

j_gene: TRBJ1-2
len: 15
v_gene: TRBV4-3
CDR3aa: ASSQGGSGAGSYGYT

j_gene: TRBJ2-5
len: 10
v_gene: TRBV29-1
CDR3aa: SVSGTGETQY

j_gene: TRBJ2-3
len: 13
v_gene: TRBV5-1
CDR3aa: ASSPHRGPTDTQY

j_gene: TRBJ2-5
len: 9
v_gene: TRBV20-1
CDR3aa: STGGAETQY

j_gene: TRBJ2-1
len: 12
v_gene: TRBV29-1
CDR3aa: SVQTGTHHNEQF

j_gene: TRBJ1-1
len: 12
v_gene: TRBV3-1
CDR3aa: ASSRGGQRTEAF

j_gene: TRBJ2-1
len: 11
v_gene: TRBV5-1
CDR3aa: ASSLTSGGKQF

j_gene: TRBJ2-1
len: 13
v_gene: TRBV7-2
CDR3aa: ANSPHRSSYNEQF

j_gene: TRBJ2-7
len: 12
v_gene: TRBV5-1
CDR3aa: ASSLREGSYEQY

j_gene: TRBJ2-1
len: 12
v_gene: TRBV5-1
CDR3aa: ASSLPTGGGEQF

j_gene: TRBJ2-3
len: 13
v_gene: TRBV4-1
CDR3aa: ASSQLFSGTDTQY

j_gene: TRBJ1-4
len: 12
v_gene: TRBV20-1
CDR3aa: SAPQGKGDEKLF

j_gene: TRBJ2-4
len: 14
v_gene: TRBV7-2
CDR3aa: ASSFQGALAKNIQY

j_gene: NA
len: 10
v_gene: TRBV3-1
CDR3aa: ASSPSYYEQY

j_gene: TRBJ2-3
len: 15
v_gene: TRBV21-1
CDR3aa: ASSKDLGGKCTDTQY

j_gene: TRBJ2-5
len: 13
v_gene: TRBV11-2
CDR3aa: ASSWTSGQRETQY

j_gene: TRBJ2-4
len: 11
v_gene: TRBV19
CDR3aa: ASSRTGIGEQY

j_gene: TRBJ2-3
len: 14
v_gene: TRBV6-5
CDR3aa: ASSSTGTSSTDTQY

j_gene: TRBJ2-7
len: 14
v_gene: TRBV6-2/TRBV6-3
CDR3aa: ASSYSADRNSYEQY

j_gene: TRBJ1-1
len: 12
v_gene: TRBV7-8
CDR3aa: ASKPRGGNTEAF

j_gene: TRBJ2-3
len: 12
v_gene: TRBV11-3
CDR3aa: ASSDSASTDTQY

j_gene: TRBJ2-7
len: 18
v_gene: TRBV7-2
CDR3aa: ASSLSPGLAGWVRPYEQY

j_gene: TRBJ1-5
len: 13
v_gene: TRBV7-9
CDR3aa: ASSSKTGINQPQH

j_gene: NA
len: 12
v_gene: TRBV28
CDR3aa: ASLAGTEKETQY

j_gene: TRBJ2-3
len: 13
v_gene: TRBV28
CDR3aa: ASSLRRQGPDTQY

j_gene: TRBJ2-3
len: 10
v_gene: TRBV20-1
CDR3aa: SASQFTDTQY

j_gene: NA
len: 12
v_gene: TRBV20-1
CDR3aa: SARDRAHFGEQY

j_gene: TRBJ2-1
len: 12
v_gene: TRBV20-1
CDR3aa: SARGLASYNEQF

j_gene: TRBJ2-7
len: 15
v_gene: TRBV28
CDR3aa: ASSLVVFGTGSYEQY

j_gene: TRBJ2-5
len: 14
v_gene: TRBV7-2
CDR3aa: ASSLALAGGGNEPY

j_gene: TRBJ2-3
len: 10
v_gene: TRBV25-1
CDR3aa: ASSGQVDTQY

j_gene: TRBJ1-6
len: 11
v_gene: TRBV21-1
CDR3aa: ASFEAWGSPLH

j_gene: NA
len: 13
v_gene: TRBV4-1
CDR3aa: ASSQEPGPPYEQY

j_gene: TRBJ2-1
len: 12
v_gene: TRBV20-1
CDR3aa: SAFPVGTYNEQF

j_gene: TRBJ1-5
len: 11
v_gene: TRBV6-5
CDR3aa: ASRRDSSQPQH

j_gene: NA
len: 13
v_gene: TRBV9
CDR3aa: ASSVDQGPAYEQY

j_gene: TRBJ1-1
len: 11
v_gene: TRBV7-2
CDR3aa: ASSPPNGREAF

j_gene: TRBJ1-2
len: 13
v_gene: TRBV7-2
CDR3aa: ASSRARTGGFGYT

j_gene: TRBJ2-7
len: 13
v_gene: TRBV13
CDR3aa: ASRRTGGRLYEQY

j_gene: TRBJ2-3
len: 12
v_gene: TRBV5-1
CDR3aa: ASSSRGFTDTQY

j_gene: TRBJ2-5
len: 13
v_gene: TRBV20-1
CDR3aa: SASIDGPTQETQY

j_gene: TRBJ2-3
len: 13
v_gene: TRBV5-1
CDR3aa: ASSSYGPKLDTQY

j_gene: TRBJ2-1
len: 12
v_gene: TRBV29-1
CDR3aa: SVVSVSGSNEQF

j_gene: TRBJ1-2
len: 15
v_gene: TRBV7-7
CDR3aa: ASSLVTPAVLNYGYT

j_gene: TRBJ2-5
len: 13
v_gene: TRBV10-3
CDR3aa: AISGLAAAQETQY

j_gene: TRBJ2-7
len: 12
v_gene: TRBV13
CDR3aa: ASSTNRGRNEQY

j_gene: TRBJ2-2
len: 14
v_gene: TRBV6-5
CDR3aa: ASSQTSDSNTGELF

j_gene: TRBJ2-5
len: 11
v_gene: TRBV30
CDR3aa: AWRKQARETKY

j_gene: TRBJ2-3
len: 14
v_gene: TRBV7-2
CDR3aa: ASSLGSGGQKGSQY

j_gene: TRBJ2-3
len: 10
v_gene: TRBV7-2
CDR3aa: ASSQSTDTQY

j_gene: TRBJ2-3
len: 20
v_gene: TRBV24-1
CDR3aa: ATSDPTRTGGRLAGGQDTQY

j_gene: TRBJ1-1
len: 13
v_gene: TRBV4-1
CDR3aa: ASSQVGGSHTEAF

j_gene: TRBJ1-1
len: 12
v_gene: TRBV5-1
CDR3aa: ASSLGDSNAGAF